This entry lists 3 T cell receptor beta chains sequenced from one sample in a study of blood T cell repertoires in COVID-19. The protocol was immunoSEQ multiplex PCR, while the TCRdb copy is restricted to in-frame clones and leaves out a portion. Found here are some 170,000 clones, roughly four fifths of them singletons; the top ten hold 9.5% to 11%. Sequencing was carried out using peripheral blood. These receptors came from a man in his 60s with active or convalescent COVID-19.

This clone appeared a few times. This chain links TRBV5-1 with TRBJ1-2, with D possibly being TRBD1 (5 bases). CDR1 and CDR2 from the germline V gene are SGHRS and YFSETQ. Trimming took 0 bases from V and 6 from J, leaving 9 bases between them. CDR3 size: 13 residues. The CDR3 DNA reads TGCGCCAGCAGCTTGGCAGGGCTCGATGGCTACACCTTC. This codes for CASSLAGLDGYTF.

The chain has TRBV2 and TRBJ2-3; perhaps TRBD2 as D (6 bases). V lost 2 bases to trimming and J lost 5 bases, with 23 bases between them. The CDR3 runs to 18 residues. CDR1 is SNHLY and CDR2 is FYNNEI in the germline V gene. CDR3 amino acids: CASSEFLGLNSGQDTQYF. In nucleotides, the CDR3 is TGTGCCAGCAGTGAATTTTTGGGACTCAATTCCGGGCAAGATACGCAGTATTTT.

The V and J genes are TRBV11-2 and TRBJ1-6, with 7 bases that match TRBD1. The V gene's germline CDR1 is SGHAT and CDR2 FQNNGV. CDR3 size: 13 residues. V shed 5 bases, J shed 10 bases, and the junction held 5 bases outside the gene matches. The CDR3 loop reads CASSTGVRSPLHF. In nucleotides, the CDR3 is TGTGCCAGCAGCACAGGGGTGCGATCACCCCTCCACTTT.